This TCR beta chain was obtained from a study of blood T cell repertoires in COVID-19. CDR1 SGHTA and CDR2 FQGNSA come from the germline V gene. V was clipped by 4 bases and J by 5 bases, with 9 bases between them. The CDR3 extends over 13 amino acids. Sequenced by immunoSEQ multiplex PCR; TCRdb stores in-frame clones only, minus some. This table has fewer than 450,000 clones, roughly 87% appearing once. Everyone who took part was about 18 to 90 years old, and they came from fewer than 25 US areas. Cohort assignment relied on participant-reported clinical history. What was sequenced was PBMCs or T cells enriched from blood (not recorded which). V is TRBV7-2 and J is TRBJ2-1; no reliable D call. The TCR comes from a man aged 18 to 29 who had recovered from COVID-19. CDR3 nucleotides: TGTGCCAGCAGCTCTTACGCGCACAATGAGCAGTTCTTC. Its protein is CASSSYAHNEQFF.